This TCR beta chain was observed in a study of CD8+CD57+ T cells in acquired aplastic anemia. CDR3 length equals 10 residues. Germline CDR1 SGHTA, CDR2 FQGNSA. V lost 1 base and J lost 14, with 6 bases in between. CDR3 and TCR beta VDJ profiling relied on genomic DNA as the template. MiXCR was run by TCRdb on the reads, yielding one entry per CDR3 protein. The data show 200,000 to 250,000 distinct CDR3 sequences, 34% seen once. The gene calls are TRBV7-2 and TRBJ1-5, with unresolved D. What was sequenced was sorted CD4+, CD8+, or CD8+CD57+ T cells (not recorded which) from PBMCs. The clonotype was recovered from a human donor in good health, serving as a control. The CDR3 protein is CASSLVYEHF. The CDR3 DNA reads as TGTGCCAGCAGCTTAGTCTACGAGCATTTT.